This entry features one T cell receptor beta chain sequence. This sample was included in a study of control samples from healthy donors and cancer patients. The germline CDR1 and CDR2 sequences are SNHLY and FYNNEI. Trimming at V came to 7 bases and at J to 2 bases, leaving 7 bases not matched to a gene. CDR3 length equals 16 residues. Sequencing used immunoSEQ multiplex PCR; TCRdb keeps in-frame clones, though not all of them. The sample shows 40,000 to 55,000 clones, about 93% of them seen only once. This clonotype was sampled from a woman between 50 and 59 years old with head and neck cancer. What was sequenced was PBMCs. The J gene is TRBJ2-2, the V gene TRBV2; TRBD1 agrees at 10 bases. The CDR3 reads CASNLGQGDNTGELFF. CDR3 nucleotide sequence: TGTGCCAGCAACCTTGGACAGGGGGATAACACCGGGGAGCTGTTTTTT.